These 21 T cell receptor beta chains were sequenced from one sample in a study of beta chain features in type 1 diabetes. No antigen has been assigned to these receptors. Investigators reverse transcribed all isolated RNA, so they sequenced expressed TCRB transcripts. Clones were sequenced by immunoSEQ multiplex PCR, and TCRdb holds only the in-frame ones, with some missing. The repertoire consists of about 120,000 clones, with 15% to 20% occurring once and the leading ten covering 2.6%. Notes on the study in general: For Type 1 diabetes patients, all four CD4+ subsets carried TCRB CDR3s that were moderately but significantly shorter.

Sequenced material: central memory CD4+ T cells from blood. The receptor source for this set is a man aged 18 to 30 with type 1 diabetes.

Concerning this clone itself: A read error may produce the germline difference seen at one junction end. The chain combines TRBV30 with TRBJ2-1; 8 bases map to TRBD1. The CDR3 loop spans 12 amino acids. Germline V CDR1 and CDR2: GTSNPN, SVGIG (reference sequence). CDR3 in amino acids: CAWSVLGGQVLF. The CDR3 DNA sequence: TGTGCCTGGAGTGTACTTGGGGGACAGGTGCTCTTC.

The chain combines TRBV7-9 with TRBJ2-1, with a possible D match to TRBD1 (6 bases). The ends were cut back, 6 bases at V and 10 bases at J, with 16 bases in the middle. Germline lookup yields CDR1 SEHNR and CDR2 FQNEAQ (reference sequence). The CDR3 consists of 13 residues. CDR3: CASSSAQGREQFF. Here the CDR3 DNA reads TGTGCCAGCAGTTCGGCACAGGGACGGGAGCAGTTCTTC.

The V and J genes are TRBV27 and TRBJ2-1, with D unresolved. The CDR3 is 12 amino acids. CDR1 is MNHEY, CDR2 SMNVEV, per germline (reference sequence). With 6 bases removed from V and 5 bases from J, the gap between germline ends came to 8 bases. CDR3 sequence (DNA): TGTGCCAGCAGAATACAAAACAATGAGCAGTTCTTC. It codes for CASRIQNNEQFF.

The V call is TRBV29-1, the J call TRBJ1-1; tentatively, D is TRBD1 (6 bases). The CDR3 covers 14 residues. V lost 6 bases, J lost 1 base, and 15 bases lay in between. Germline CDR1 is SQVTM and CDR2 is ANQGSEA. In nucleotides, the CDR3 is TGCAGCGTGGGACCGGGACAATCGAACACTGAAGCTTTCTTT. Amino acids: CSVGPGQSNTEAFF. Full variable domain (remainder filled in from reference TRBV29-1 and TRBJ1-1): SAVISQKPSRDICQRGTSLTIQCQVDSQVTMMFWYRQQPGQSLTLIATANQGSEATYESGFVIDKFPISRPNLTFSTLTVSNMSPEDSSIYLCSVGPGQSNTEAFFGQGTRLTVV.

This clone has a handful of counts. V and J are TRBV25-1 and TRBJ1-2, with D possibly matching TRBD1 (6 bases). CDR3 size: 15 residues. Trimming cost V 4 bases and J 4 bases, with 16 bases left between them. CDR1 is MGHDK, CDR2 SYGVNS, per germline. This chain's CDR3 is CASSGGLRWAYGYTF. The CDR3 coding sequence is TGTGCCAGCAGTGGGGGGCTGAGATGGGCCTATGGCTACACCTTC.

This clone was counted only a few times. The V and J genes are TRBV29-1 and TRBJ2-2; weak D call: TRBD2 (7 bases). Per germline, CDR1 SQVTM and CDR2 ANQGSEA. The CDR3 has 15 amino acids. Trimming took 6 bases from V and 6 from J, leaving 20 bases between them. CDR3 sequence reads: CSVSKLRGAAGELFF. The CDR3 coding sequence is TGCAGCGTCTCTAAGCTCCGGGGGGCAGCCGGGGAGCTGTTTTTT.

In its sample, this clone was seen a few times. The chain links TRBV7-6 to TRBJ2-5; D gene uncertain. V was shortened by 4 bases and J by 4 bases, with 10 bases between the two germline ends. The germline gives CDR1 SGHVS, CDR2 FNYEAQ. This CDR3 contains 13 residues. DNA of the CDR3: TGTGCCAGCAGCTCCCCTTGGCCAGAGACCCAGTACTTC. Protein product: CASSSPWPETQYF.

This clone was counted a few times. The chain combines TRBV5-1 with TRBJ2-1; D call uncertain. Germline V gene data show CDR1 as SGHRS and CDR2 as YFSETQ. This CDR3 comprises 15 residues. With 0 bases removed from V and 6 bases from J, the gap between germline ends came to 13 bases. The CDR3 sequence is CASSLGPLSSNEQFF. DNA for the CDR3: TGCGCCAGCAGCTTGGGACCTTTGAGTAGCAATGAGCAGTTCTTC.

The V gene is TRBV7-2, the J gene TRBJ2-1; D is undetermined. V was shortened by 0 bases and J by 10 bases, with 16 bases between the two germline ends. This CDR3 has 15 amino acids. Germline V gene data show CDR1 as SGHTA and CDR2 as FQGNSA. This CDR3 reads CASSLAAHSRSEQFF. In nucleotides, the CDR3 is TGTGCCAGCAGCTTAGCGGCCCACTCCCGGTCGGAGCAGTTCTTC.

Only a few counts were recorded for this clone. The genes are TRBV7-9 and TRBJ2-7, with TRBD1 matching 7 bases. Germline CDR1 and CDR2: SEHNR and FQNEAQ (reference sequence). The J segment lost 3 bases and the V segment lost 5 bases, leaving 7 bases of the junction unmatched. CDR3 length: 14 amino acids. CDR3 sequence: CASSQSGTVYEQYF. CDR3 sequence (DNA): TGTGCCAGCAGCCAGTCCGGGACAGTCTACGAGCAGTACTTC.

This clone was seen more than once but under ten times. The rearrangement uses TRBV4-3 and TRBJ1-1; D not certain. CDR3 size: 14 residues. The germline V and J ends were trimmed by 0 bases and 4 bases, with 9 bases remaining between them. Germline lookup yields CDR1 LGHNA and CDR2 YSLEER. DNA for the CDR3: TGCGCCAGCAGCCAAGATTTGGGGAGCACTGAAGCTTTCTTT. Encoded protein: CASSQDLGSTEAFF.

The gene calls are TRBV14 and TRBJ2-7; the match to TRBD1 covers 9 bases. This CDR3 region has 11 residues. V was clipped by 8 bases and J by 4 bases; unmatched bases: 0. Germline-derived CDR1 and CDR2 are SGHDN and FVKESK. CDR3 amino acids: CASGQGYEQYF. The CDR3 DNA is TGTGCCAGCGGACAGGGGTACGAGCAGTACTTC.

To note about this clone: The same CDR3 is also encoded by other DNA sequences in this sample. This sequence joins TRBV11-2 and TRBJ2-5; a weak D match, TRBD2 (5 bases). CDR1 and CDR2 from the germline V gene are SGHAT and FQNNGV. Deletions cut 5 bases from V and 4 bases from J, with 11 bases between. This CDR3 spans 13 amino acids. The DNA for the CDR3 is TGTGCCAGCAGCCCCTCGGGGAGAGAGACCCAGTACTTC. Translation: CASSPSGRETQYF.

This chain joins TRBV6-6 and TRBJ1-1; tentatively, D is TRBD1 (6 bases). The CDR3 length is 14 residues. V shed 6 bases and J shed 3 bases, with 14 bases lying between them. Germline V gene data show CDR1 as MNHNY and CDR2 as SVGAGI (reference sequence). The CDR3: CASSRTEWDTEAFF. Written as DNA, the CDR3 is TGTGCCAGCAGCCGGACAGAGTGGGACACTGAAGCTTTCTTT.

This clone was counted at least ten times. V and J are TRBV29-1 and TRBJ2-2; 12 nucleotides agree with TRBD1. Germline trimming cut 5 bases from V and 7 bases from J; bases unmatched to any gene: 5. Germline V gene data show CDR1 as SQVTM and CDR2 as ANQGSEA. CDR3 length: 14 residues. CDR3 bases: TGCAGCGTTCGGGACAGGGGGCTCGGCGGGGAGCTGTTTTTT. Protein: CSVRDRGLGGELFF.

This clone has more than one count but fewer than ten. V and J are TRBV19 and TRBJ2-7, with 11 bases aligning to TRBD1. The CDR3 covers 14 residues. V shed 6 bases and J 5 bases; nucleotides not matched to a gene: 6. Germline CDR1 is LNHDA and CDR2 is SQIVND (reference sequence). The CDR3 loop is CASSLGQGADEQYF. CDR3 nucleotides: TGTGCCAGTAGCCTCGGACAGGGGGCCGACGAGCAGTACTTC.

This clone was picked up a small number of times. The chain uses TRBV7-3 and TRBJ1-1; a weak D match, TRBD1 (6 bases). Trimming removed 5 bases from V and 2 bases from J, with 15 bases in between. Looked up from germline, CDR1 is SGHTA and CDR2 is FQGTGA. This CDR3 contains 15 residues. The CDR3 sequence is CASSQTGTQNTEAFF. The CDR3 nucleotides read TGTGCCAGCAGCCAGACCGGGACACAAAACACTGAAGCTTTCTTT.

The chain couples TRBV14 to TRBJ2-7; TRBD1 might be the D (5 bases). V was clipped by 0 bases and J by 10 bases, with 10 bases between them. The CDR3 totals 12 residues. CDR1 is SGHDN and CDR2 is FVKESK in the germline V gene. The CDR3 bases are TGTGCCAGCAGCCAAGATTTTGGGGCTCAGTACTTC. Protein product: CASSQDFGAQYF.

As DNA, the CDR3 is TGCAGCGCCGAAGGAGGAAGAAGGGTGAACACTGAAGCTTTCTTT. Translating gives CSAEGGRRVNTEAFF. J is TRBJ1-1 and V is TRBV29-1; no definite D call. CDR3 size: 15 residues. Germline V gene lookup returns CDR1 SQVTM and CDR2 ANQGSEA. Trimming cost V 7 bases and J 0 bases, with 18 bases left between them. The complete variable domain, with remaining parts taken from reference TRBV29-1 and TRBJ1-1, reads SAVISQKPSRDICQRGTSLTIQCQVDSQVTMMFWYRQQPGQSLTLIATANQGSEATYESGFVIDKFPISRPNLTFSTLTVSNMSPEDSSIYLCSAEGGRRVNTEAFFGQGTRLTVV.

The chain has TRBV9 and TRBJ2-5; unclear D gene. With the DNA end fitting TRBJ2-7 better, the J assignment may be wrong. CDR1 and CDR2 (germline): SGDLS, YYNGEE. The CDR3 loop spans 13 amino acids. DNA for the CDR3: TGTGCCAGCAGCGTATCTCTGGCGAGCGAGCAGTACTTC. Translated, it gives CASSVSLASEQYF.

The gene calls are TRBV29-1 and TRBJ2-2; possible D gene TRBD2, 5 bases. From germline, CDR1 is SQVTM and CDR2 ANQGSEA. Trimming cost V 1 base and J 4 bases, with 13 bases left between them. The CDR3 contains 15 residues. CDR3 sequence reads: CSVEGESGGTGELFF. The CDR3 DNA reads as TGCAGCGTTGAAGGTGAAAGCGGCGGCACCGGGGAGCTGTTTTTT.